Presented here are 11 T cell receptor beta chains from one specimen sequenced in a study of blood T cell repertoires in COVID-19. This table comes from immunoSEQ multiplex PCR, and its TCRdb copy is limited to in-frame clones, with some not included. Of 160,000 or so clones in the sample, 88% were seen once. The specimen sequenced was peripheral blood. These receptors came from a woman between 65 and 79 years old with acute or convalescent COVID-19.

This chain uses TRBV6-6 with TRBJ1-5; D is perhaps TRBD1 (6 bases). Germline CDR1 is MNHNY and CDR2 is SVGAGI (reference sequence). Trimming took 6 bases from V and 1 from J, leaving 13 bases between them. The CDR3 totals 15 residues. CDR3 amino acids: CASRSRTDSNQPQHF. CDR3 nucleotide sequence: TGTGCCAGCAGATCACGGACAGACAGCAATCAGCCCCAGCATTTT.

The J gene is TRBJ2-5, the V gene TRBV5-1; 8 nucleotides match TRBD2. The CDR3 spans 17 residues. V was pared by 2 bases and J by 4 bases, with 13 bases of the junction left unmatched. The germline V gene has CDR1 SGHRS and CDR2 YFSETQ. The CDR3 sequence: CASSFTTGTRDGETQYF. The CDR3 nucleotides read TGCGCCAGCAGCTTCACCACCGGGACTAGGGATGGAGAGACCCAGTACTTC.

The chain combines TRBV7-6 with TRBJ2-7, with 11 bases matching TRBD2. Germline CDR1 reads SGHVS; CDR2 reads FNYEAQ. The CDR3 has 16 residues. V dropped 1 base and J dropped 0; count of bases not matched to a gene: 2. The CDR3 reads CASSLGTSGGSYEQYF. In DNA form, the CDR3 reads TGTGCCAGCAGCTTAGGTACTAGCGGGGGCTCCTACGAGCAGTACTTC.

The chain combines TRBV11-3 with TRBJ1-1, with D possibly being TRBD1 (5 bases). Germline V CDR1 and CDR2: SGHNT, YENEEA. The ends were cut back, 2 bases at V and 1 base at J, with 8 bases in the middle. The CDR3 is 14 amino acids. The CDR3 nucleotides are TGTGCCAGCAGCTTAAGCGGGGGGAACACTGAAGCTTTCTTT. This gives the protein CASSLSGGNTEAFF.

The DNA of the CDR3 is TGTGCCAGCAGCCAAGTAGAAGGAGAAGGTTATATGTACGAGCAGTACTTC. It yields the protein CASSQVEGEGYMYEQYF. The chain is built from TRBV4-2 and TRBJ2-7; no clear D gene. Germline CDR1 is LGHNA and CDR2 is YNFKEQ. The V end was cut by 1 base, the J end by 4 bases, with 20 bases between. The CDR3 consists of 17 residues.

This clone came up a few times. The chain recombines TRBV20-1 with TRBJ1-5; 8 nucleotides match TRBD1. V shed 3 bases and J 0 bases; nucleotides not matched to a gene: 4. This CDR3 spans 15 amino acids. The germline V gene encodes CDR1 DFQATT and CDR2 SNEGSKA (reference sequence). The CDR3 DNA reads TGCAGTGCTAGTTCCAGGGGGCTTAGCAATCAGCCCCAGCATTTT. It is translated as CSASSRGLSNQPQHF.

The CDR3 sequence is CASSTNGATEAFF. In nucleotides, the CDR3 is TGTGCCAGCAGTACTAATGGGGCCACTGAAGCTTTCTTT. The chain employs TRBV3-1 (or the pseudogene TRBV3-2) and TRBJ1-1, with a possible D match to TRBD1 (5 bases). Trimming removed 6 bases from V and 4 bases from J, with 12 bases in between. Germline CDR1 and CDR2: LGHDT and YNNKEL (reference sequence). The CDR3 has 13 amino acids.

The chain has TRBV4-3 and TRBJ1-1, with 10 bases that match TRBD1. Germline assignment: CDR1 LGHNA and CDR2 YSLEER. The CDR3 consists of 14 residues. After removal of 4 bases from V and 6 bases from J, the junction contained 5 bases not matched to a gene. CDR3 DNA: TGCGCCAGCAGCCTGACAGGGGGCATCGCTGAAGCTTTCTTT. This sequence encodes CASSLTGGIAEAFF.

The chain uses TRBV6-1 and TRBJ1-1; TRBD1 is a possible D gene (6 bases). This CDR3 region has 16 residues. From germline, CDR1 is MNHNS and CDR2 SASEGT. V lost 2 bases and J 2 bases, leaving 15 bases between the germline ends. The CDR3 reads CASSELLAGTNTEAFF. CDR3 DNA: TGTGCCAGCAGTGAACTCCTCGCCGGGACAAACACTGAAGCTTTCTTT.

This clone was seen only once. The J gene is TRBJ2-7, the V gene TRBV6-2 or TRBV6-3; 8 bases map to TRBD2. The germline CDR1 and CDR2 sequences are MNHEY and SVGEGT. V trimming: 0 bases; J trimming: 1 base; junction bases outside the gene matches: 2. The CDR3 has 15 amino acids. Here the CDR3 DNA reads TGTGCCAGCAGTTACTCGGGCGGGGGGTCCTACGAGCAGTACTTC. Protein sequence: CASSYSGGGSYEQYF.

A few counts support this clone. The J gene is TRBJ2-3, the V gene TRBV6-2 or TRBV6-3, with TRBD2 identical over 7 bases. There are 16 residues in the CDR3. V shed 0 bases and J 5 bases; nucleotides not matched to a gene: 8. Germline-derived CDR1 and CDR2 are MNHEY and SVGEGT. CDR3 amino acids: CASSYSRGGGIDTQYF. CDR3 DNA sequence: TGTGCCAGCAGTTACTCACGTGGCGGGGGAATAGATACGCAGTATTTT.